This T cell receptor beta chain was sequenced in a study of T cell changes during pregnancy in multiple sclerosis. TCRdb's copy holds only in-frame clones and misses some; the assay was immunoSEQ multiplex PCR. The table lists tens of thousands of clones, 80% to 95% of them singletons. The trim removed 4 bases at V and 5 bases at J, leaving 3 bases unmatched. CDR3 length: 15 amino acids. Per the germline V gene, CDR1 is SGHTA and CDR2 is FQGTGA. This sequence originates from a female donor with multiple sclerosis, enrolled in a pregnancy study. The chain has TRBV7-3 and TRBJ2-4; 12 bases fit TRBD1. This specimen consisted of CD4+ T cells from peripheral blood mononuclear cells, obtained before pregnancy. The CDR3 bases are TGTGCCAGCAGCTCCGGGACAGGGGGCGAAAACATTCAGTACTTC. It yields the protein CASSSGTGGENIQYF.